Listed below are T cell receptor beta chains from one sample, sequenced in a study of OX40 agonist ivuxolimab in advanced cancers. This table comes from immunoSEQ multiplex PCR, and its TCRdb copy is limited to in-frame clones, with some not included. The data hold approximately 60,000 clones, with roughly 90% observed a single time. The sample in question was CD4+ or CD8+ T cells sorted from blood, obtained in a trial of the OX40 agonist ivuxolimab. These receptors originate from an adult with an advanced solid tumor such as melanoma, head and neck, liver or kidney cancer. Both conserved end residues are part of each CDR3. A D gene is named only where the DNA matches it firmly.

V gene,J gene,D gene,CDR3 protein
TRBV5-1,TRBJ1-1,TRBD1,CASIRGQGDTEAFF
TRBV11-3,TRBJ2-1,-,CASSLTSVNEQFF
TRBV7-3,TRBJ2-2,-,CASSLQGRTGELFF
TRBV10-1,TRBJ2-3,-,CASSEVPGQSTDTQYF
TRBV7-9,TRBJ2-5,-,CASSSIKGPRVETQYF
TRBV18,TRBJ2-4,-,CASSYTGPENIQYF
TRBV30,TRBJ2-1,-,CAWSAGEQFF
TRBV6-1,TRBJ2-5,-,CASSGGSQETQYF
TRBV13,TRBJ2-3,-,CASSLVRTSSTDTQYF
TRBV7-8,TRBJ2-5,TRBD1,CASSLRTGGAKTQYF
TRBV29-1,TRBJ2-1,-,CSVEVIRYNEQFF
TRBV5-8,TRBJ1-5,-,CASSLTVHSNQPQHF
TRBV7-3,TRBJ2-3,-,CASSFSLALDTQYF
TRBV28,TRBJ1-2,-,CASVKHLWDGYTF
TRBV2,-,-,CASARLAYEQYF
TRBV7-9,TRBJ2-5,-,CASSLVIGALPQETQYF
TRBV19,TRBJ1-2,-,CASSIDRAGPNGYTF
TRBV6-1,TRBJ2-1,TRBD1,CASRADLGQGREFF
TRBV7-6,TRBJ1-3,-,CASSLSGQQSGNTIYF
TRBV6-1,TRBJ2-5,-,CASSEATVGRETQYF
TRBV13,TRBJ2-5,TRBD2,CASSWLGKGGETQYF
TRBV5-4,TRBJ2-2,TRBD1,CASSGGQGRAGELFF
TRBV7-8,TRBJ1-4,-,CASSLRQGRSTNEKLFF
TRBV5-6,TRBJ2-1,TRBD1,CASSPRTGPFNEQFF
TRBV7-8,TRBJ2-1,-,CASSLEGDGGFF
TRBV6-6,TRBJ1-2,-,CASSYWGDGYTF
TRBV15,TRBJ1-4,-,CATSRGLQGNEKLFF
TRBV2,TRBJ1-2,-,CASSAGGRRGYTF
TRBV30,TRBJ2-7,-,CAWEDGIYEQYF
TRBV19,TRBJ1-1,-,CASSIVGTGSEAFF
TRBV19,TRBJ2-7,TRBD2,CASSVTGGGTYEQYF
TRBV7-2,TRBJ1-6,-,CASSFSRNNSPLHF
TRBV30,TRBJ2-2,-,CAGAYTGELFF
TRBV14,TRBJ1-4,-,CASSHRVDNEKLFF
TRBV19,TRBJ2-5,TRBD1,CASSTRTGPKGETQYF
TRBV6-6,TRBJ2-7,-,CASSINSYEQYF
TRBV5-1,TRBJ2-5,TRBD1,CASSVGQGKETQYF
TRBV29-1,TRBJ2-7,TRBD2,CSVGTSGDYEQYF
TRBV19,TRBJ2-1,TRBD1,CASSLNRGLTQFF
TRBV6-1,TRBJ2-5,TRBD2,CASSGEGRLQETQYF
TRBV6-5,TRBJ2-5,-,CASRGQYQETQYF